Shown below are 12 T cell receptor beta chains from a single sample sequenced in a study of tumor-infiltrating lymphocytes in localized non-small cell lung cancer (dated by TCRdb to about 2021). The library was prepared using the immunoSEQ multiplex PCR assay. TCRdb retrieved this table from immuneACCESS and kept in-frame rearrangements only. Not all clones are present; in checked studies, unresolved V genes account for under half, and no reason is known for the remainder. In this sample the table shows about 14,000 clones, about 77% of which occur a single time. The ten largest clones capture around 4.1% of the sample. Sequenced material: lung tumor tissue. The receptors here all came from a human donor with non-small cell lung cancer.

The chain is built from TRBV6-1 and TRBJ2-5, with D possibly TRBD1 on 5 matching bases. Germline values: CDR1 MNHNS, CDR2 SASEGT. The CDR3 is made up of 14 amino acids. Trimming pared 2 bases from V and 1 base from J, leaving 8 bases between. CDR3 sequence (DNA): TGTGCCAGCAGTGAACAGGGCCGCCAAGAGACCCAGTACTTC. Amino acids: CASSEQGRQETQYF.

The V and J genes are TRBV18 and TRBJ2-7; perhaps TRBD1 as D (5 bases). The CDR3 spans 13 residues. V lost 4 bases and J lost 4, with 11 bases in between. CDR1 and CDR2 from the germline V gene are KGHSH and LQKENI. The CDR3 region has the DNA TGTGCCAGCTCACTAGGACAAGAATACGAGCAGTACTTC. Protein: CASSLGQEYEQYF.

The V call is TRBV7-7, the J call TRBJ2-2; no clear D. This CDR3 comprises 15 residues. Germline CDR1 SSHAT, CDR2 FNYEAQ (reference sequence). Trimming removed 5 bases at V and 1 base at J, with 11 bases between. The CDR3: CASSPIEVNTGELFF. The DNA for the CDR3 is TGTGCCAGCAGCCCCATTGAGGTGAACACCGGGGAGCTGTTTTTT.

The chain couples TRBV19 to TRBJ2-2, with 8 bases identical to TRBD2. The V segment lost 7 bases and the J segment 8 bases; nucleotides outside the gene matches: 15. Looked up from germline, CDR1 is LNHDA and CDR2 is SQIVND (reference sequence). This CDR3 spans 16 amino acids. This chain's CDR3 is CASKESSGTPAGELFF. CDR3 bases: TGTGCCAGTAAAGAGAGTAGCGGGACCCCAGCGGGGGAGCTGTTTTTT.

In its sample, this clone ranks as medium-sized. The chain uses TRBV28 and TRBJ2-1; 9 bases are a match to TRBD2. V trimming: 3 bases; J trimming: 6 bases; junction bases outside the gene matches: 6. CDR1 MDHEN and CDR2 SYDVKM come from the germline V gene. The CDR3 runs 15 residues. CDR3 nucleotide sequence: TGTGCCAGCAGTTTGGAGCTAGCGGGGATCAATGAGCAGTTCTTC. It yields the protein CASSLELAGINEQFF. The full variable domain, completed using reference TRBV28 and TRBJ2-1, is DVKVTQSSRYLVKRTGEKVFLECVQDMDHENMFWYRQDPGLGLRLIYFSYDVKMKEKGDIPEGYSVSREKKERFSLILESASTNQTSMYLCASSLELAGINEQFFGPGTRLTVL.

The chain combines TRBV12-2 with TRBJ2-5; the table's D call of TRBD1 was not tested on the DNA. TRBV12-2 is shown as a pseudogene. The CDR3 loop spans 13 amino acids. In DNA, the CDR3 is TGTGCAAGTCGCTTAGTCCACGGAAGGGGCCAGTACTTC. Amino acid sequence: CASRLVHGRGQYF.

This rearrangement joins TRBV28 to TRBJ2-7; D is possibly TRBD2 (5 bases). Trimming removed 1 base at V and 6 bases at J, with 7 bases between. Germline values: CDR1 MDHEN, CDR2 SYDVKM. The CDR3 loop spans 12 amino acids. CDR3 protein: CASSLLAREQYF. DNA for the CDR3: TGTGCCAGCAGTTTATTAGCGCGCGAGCAGTACTTC.

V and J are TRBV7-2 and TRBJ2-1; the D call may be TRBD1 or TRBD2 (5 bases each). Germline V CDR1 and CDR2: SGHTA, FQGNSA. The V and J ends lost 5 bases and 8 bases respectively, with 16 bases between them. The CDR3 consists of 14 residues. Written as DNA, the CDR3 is TGTGCCAGCAGCGCCGGGACGCCCAACGATGAGCAGTTCTTC. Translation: CASSAGTPNDEQFF.

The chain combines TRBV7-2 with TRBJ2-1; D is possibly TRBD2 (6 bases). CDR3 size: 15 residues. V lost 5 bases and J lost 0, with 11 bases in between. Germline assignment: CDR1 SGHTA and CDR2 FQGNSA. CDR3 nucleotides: TGTGCCAGCAGCCTCGGGGGTGGCTCCTACAATGAGCAGTTCTTC. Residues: CASSLGGGSYNEQFF.

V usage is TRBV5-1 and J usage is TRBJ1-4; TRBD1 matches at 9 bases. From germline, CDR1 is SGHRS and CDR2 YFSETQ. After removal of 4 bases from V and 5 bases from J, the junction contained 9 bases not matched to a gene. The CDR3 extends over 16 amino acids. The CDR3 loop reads CASSPGTGRGNEKLFF. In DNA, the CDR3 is TGCGCCAGCAGCCCAGGGACAGGGCGAGGAAATGAAAAACTGTTTTTT. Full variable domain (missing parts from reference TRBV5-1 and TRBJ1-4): KAGVTQTPRYLIKTRGQQVTLSCSPISGHRSVSWYQQTPGQGLQFLFEYFSETQRNKGNFPGRFSGRQFSNSRSEMNVSTLELGDSALYLCASSPGTGRGNEKLFFGSGTQLSVL.

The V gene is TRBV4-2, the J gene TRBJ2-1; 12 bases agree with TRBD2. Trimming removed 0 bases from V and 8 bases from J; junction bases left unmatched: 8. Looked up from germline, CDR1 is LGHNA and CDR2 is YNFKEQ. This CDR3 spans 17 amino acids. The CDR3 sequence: CASSQEGLAGGPDEQFF. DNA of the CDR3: TGTGCCAGCAGCCAAGAGGGTCTAGCGGGGGGGCCGGATGAGCAGTTCTTC.

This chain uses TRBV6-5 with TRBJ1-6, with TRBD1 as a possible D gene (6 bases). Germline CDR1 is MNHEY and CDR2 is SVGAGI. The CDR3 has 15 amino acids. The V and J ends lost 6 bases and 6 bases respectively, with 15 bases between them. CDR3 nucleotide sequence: TGTGCCAGCAGATACCGGGACACTGGTAATTCACCCCTCCACTTT. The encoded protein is CASRYRDTGNSPLHF.